This T cell receptor beta chain was obtained from a study of cytomegalovirus exposure and HLA in healthy donors. Regarding this clone: The antigen is unknown.

Germline CDR1 and CDR2: SGHTA and FQGNSA. The trim removed 8 bases at V and 6 bases at J, leaving 15 bases unmatched. CDR3 size: 15 residues. The study ran its PCR with 60 Vbeta and 13 Jbeta primers. The repertoire was sequenced with immunoSEQ multiplex PCR; TCRdb's copy has only in-frame clones and lacks some. Here the sample spans around 200,000 clones, over 65% being singletons. Study-wide results and caveats: Later on, an analysis showed TCR association rates differing by HLA locus, with DRB1 the most and HLA-C the fewest. Exclusion as indistinguishable affected some V segments, including TRBV6-2 and TRBV6-3. Apparent HLA restriction characterized most CMV-associated TCR beta chains in a later analysis.

The receptor was isolated from a woman in her forties or fifties in good health and CMV-seropositive. The gene calls are TRBV7-2 and TRBJ1-1; 7 positions agree with TRBD1. Sample: PBMCs. CDR3 amino acids: CASVTGARTYAEAFF. CDR3 sequence (DNA): TGTGCCAGCGTCACAGGGGCCAGGACTTACGCTGAAGCTTTCTTT.